Below are 22 T cell receptor beta chains sequenced from a single sample in a study of blood T cell repertoires in COVID-19. Profiled with immunoSEQ multiplex PCR; TCRdb holds only in-frame clones, not every one. The table has 200,000 or so clones, 80% to 90% seen once. The source material was peripheral blood. Receptors originate from a woman in her fifties or sixties with acute or convalescent COVID-19.

The chain carries TRBV13 and TRBJ1-5, with 7 bases lining up with TRBD1. V dropped 5 bases and J dropped 0; count of bases not matched to a gene: 16. Germline V lookup: CDR1 PRHDT, CDR2 FYEKMQ (reference sequence). There are 19 residues in the CDR3. As DNA, the CDR3 is TGTGCCAGCAGCCATTTGGATCAGGGGGATGGATATAGCAATCAGCCCCAGCATTTT. This encodes CASSHLDQGDGYSNQPQHF. Full variable domain (rest looked up from reference TRBV13 and TRBJ1-5): AAGVIQSPRHLIKEKRETATLKCYPIPRHDTVYWYQQGPGQDPQFLISFYEKMQSDKGSIPDRFSAQQFSDYHSELNMSSLELGDSALYFCASSHLDQGDGYSNQPQHFGDGTRLSIL.

This clone was counted between two and nine times. This chain links TRBV7-9 with TRBJ1-1; D remains ambiguous. Germline values: CDR1 SEHNR, CDR2 FQNEAQ (reference sequence). V was cut by 2 bases and J by 1 base, with 5 bases left in between. CDR3 length: 13 residues. Here the CDR3 DNA reads TGTGCCAGCAGCTTATCAGGGAACACTGAAGCTTTCTTT. Protein sequence: CASSLSGNTEAFF.

The CDR3 here is CASSFGTSGRIDEQFF. The CDR3 DNA sequence: TGCGCCAGCAGCTTCGGGACTAGCGGGAGGATTGATGAGCAGTTCTTC. V and J are TRBV5-1 and TRBJ2-1, with 15 bases identical to TRBD2. The CDR3 spans 16 residues. V lost 2 bases and J lost 8; bases outside the gene matches: 5. The germline V gene encodes CDR1 SGHRS and CDR2 YFSETQ.

The rearrangement joins TRBV7-9 to TRBJ2-3, with 14 bases fitting TRBD2. The V segment lost 1 base and the J segment 0 bases; nucleotides outside the gene matches: 6. The germline V gene has CDR1 SEHNR and CDR2 FQNEAQ (reference sequence). The CDR3 runs 19 residues. This CDR3 is CASSLEWTSGRISTDTQYF. The CDR3 DNA reads as TGTGCCAGCAGCTTAGAGTGGACTAGCGGGAGGATTAGCACAGATACGCAGTATTTT.

The genes are TRBV18 and TRBJ1-1; D might be TRBD1 (6 bases). CDR3 length equals 14 residues. Trimming took off 3 bases at V and 1 base at J, with 9 bases between the two ends. Germline V lookup: CDR1 KGHSH, CDR2 LQKENI. The CDR3 sequence is CASSPLQGNTEAFF. CDR3 DNA: TGTGCCAGCTCACCTCTACAGGGGAACACTGAAGCTTTCTTT.

This clone appeared once. The CDR3 loop is CSVEDRYRSSGANVLTF. In DNA, the CDR3 is TGCAGCGTTGAAGATCGGTACAGGAGCTCTGGGGCCAACGTCCTGACTTTC. This rearrangement joins TRBV29-1 to TRBJ2-6, with D tentatively TRBD1 (5 bases). Trimming removed 0 bases at V and 0 bases at J, with 12 bases between. Germline assignment: CDR1 SQVTM and CDR2 ANQGSEA. The CDR3 is made up of 17 amino acids.

This clone was seen just once. The chain uses TRBV7-2 and TRBJ2-2; no clear D. The V and J ends lost 5 bases and 4 bases respectively, with 11 bases between them. The CDR3 extends over 14 amino acids. Germline V lookup: CDR1 SGHTA, CDR2 FQGNSA. CDR3 region: CASSADFSTGELFF. In DNA, the CDR3 is TGTGCCAGCAGCGCGGATTTTTCCACCGGGGAGCTGTTTTTT.

DNA for the CDR3: TGTGCCTGGGATCTCTCTAATTCACCCCTCCACTTT. It yields the protein CAWDLSNSPLHF. The chain is built from TRBV30 and TRBJ1-6, with D uncertain. V lost 5 bases to trimming and J lost 6 bases, with 8 bases between them. CDR1 GTSNPN and CDR2 SVGIG come from the germline V gene (reference sequence). This CDR3 contains 12 residues.

This clone was detected only a few times. The V gene is TRBV24-1, the J gene TRBJ2-2, with TRBD2 identical over 8 bases. The CDR3 is 13 amino acids. The ends lost 7 bases at V and 6 bases at J; junction bases unmatched: 3. CDR1 is KGHDR, CDR2 SFDVKD, per germline. CDR3 sequence: CATRRGVAGELFF. The CDR3 nucleotides read TGTGCCACCAGGCGGGGGGTCGCCGGGGAGCTGTTTTTT.

In DNA, the CDR3 is TGTGCCGGCTCCCCGGGACAGGGTAGCAATCAGCCCCAGCATTTT. Its protein is CAGSPGQGSNQPQHF. The V gene is TRBV2, the J gene TRBJ1-5, with TRBD1 matching over 9 bases. Germline V gives CDR1 SNHLY, CDR2 FYNNEI. The V gene end was trimmed by 11 bases and the J gene end by 0 bases; junction bases not matched to a gene: 8. CDR3 length: 15 amino acids.

V and J are TRBV18 and TRBJ2-7; no firm D call. The CDR3 contains 12 residues. Germline CDR1 KGHSH, CDR2 LQKENI. Trimming took off 6 bases at V and 0 bases at J, with 6 bases between the two ends. CDR3 loop: CASSRSSYEQYF. The CDR3 bases are TGTGCCAGCTCCCGGAGCTCCTACGAGCAGTACTTC. The full variable domain, in which reference TRBV18 and TRBJ2-7 provide the parts outside the CDR3, is NAGVMQNPRHLVRRRGQEARLRCSPMKGHSHVYWYRQLPEEGLKFMVYLQKENIIDESGMPKERFSAEFPKEGPSILRIQQVVRGDSAAYFCASSRSSYEQYFGPGTRLTVT.

This chain uses TRBV25-1 with TRBJ2-3; a weak D match, TRBD2 (6 bases). Germline-derived CDR1 and CDR2 are MGHDK and SYGVNS. This CDR3 comprises 13 residues. Trimming took off 1 base at V and 5 bases at J, with 7 bases between the two ends. The CDR3 nucleotides read TGTGCCAGCAGTGAATCGGGGGTAGATACGCAGTATTTT. Its protein product is CASSESGVDTQYF.

V and J are TRBV30 and TRBJ1-2; TRBD1 aligns across 10 bases. V lost 2 bases and J lost 8; bases outside the gene matches: 5. The CDR3 loop spans 13 amino acids. Germline V lookup: CDR1 GTSNPN, CDR2 SVGIG (reference sequence). This chain's CDR3 is CAWSPTGGWGYTF. The CDR3 DNA reads TGTGCCTGGAGTCCGACAGGGGGCTGGGGCTACACCTTC.

Written as DNA, the CDR3 is TGTGCCACCAGCAGACAGGGACAGGGTCGGAACACTGAAGCTTTCTTT. It codes for CATSRQGQGRNTEAFF. The rearrangement joins TRBV15 to TRBJ1-1, with TRBD1 identical over 9 bases. V trimming: 2 bases; J trimming: 1 base; junction bases outside the gene matches: 5. Per germline, CDR1 LNHNV and CDR2 YYDKDF (reference sequence). This CDR3 has 16 amino acids.

The chain is built from TRBV3-1 (or the pseudogene TRBV3-2) and TRBJ2-7; maybe TRBD1 (5 bases). Per the germline V gene, CDR1 is LGHDT and CDR2 is YNNKEL (reference sequence). V was shortened by 1 base and J by 3 bases, with 13 bases between the two germline ends. The CDR3 is 15 residues long. The chain's CDR3 is CASSQGGREVYEQYF. The CDR3 coding sequence is TGTGCCAGCAGCCAAGGCGGCAGGGAAGTCTACGAGCAGTACTTC.

V gene TRBV30 combines with J gene TRBJ1-5; perhaps TRBD1 as D (6 bases). Germline CDR1 is GTSNPN and CDR2 is SVGIG (reference sequence). The CDR3 is 13 residues long. V lost 2 bases, J lost 6 bases, and 11 bases lay in between. The DNA for the CDR3 is TGTGCCTGGAGTTCACAGGGAAGTCAGCCCCAGCATTTT. Its protein is CAWSSQGSQPQHF.

The genes are TRBV7-9 and TRBJ2-2; tentatively, D is TRBD1 (5 bases). CDR3 length equals 15 residues. The germline V and J ends were trimmed by 1 base and 6 bases, with 12 bases remaining between them. Looked up from germline, CDR1 is SEHNR and CDR2 is FQNEAQ (reference sequence). In DNA, the CDR3 is TGTGCCAGCAGCTTAGAGCTTGGGGCGGCCGGGGAGCTGTTTTTT. As protein: CASSLELGAAGELFF.

This CDR3 reads CASSEGRGAEETQYF. The CDR3 DNA follows: TGTGCCAGCAGTGAAGGGCGGGGGGCTGAGGAGACCCAGTACTTC. This rearrangement joins TRBV6-1 to TRBJ2-5; TRBD2 agrees at 8 bases. The V and J ends lost 1 base and 5 bases, in that order; junction bases with no gene match: 6. The V gene's germline CDR1 is MNHNS and CDR2 SASEGT. This CDR3 contains 15 residues.

The V and J genes are TRBV18 and TRBJ1-5; D possibly corresponds to TRBD1 (6 bases). The CDR3 consists of 15 residues. Trimming cost V 3 bases and J 5 bases, with 14 bases left between them. Germline lookup yields CDR1 KGHSH and CDR2 LQKENI. As DNA, the CDR3 is TGTGCCAGCTCACCGGGGCAGGGGATAGATCAGCCCCAGCATTTT. Residues: CASSPGQGIDQPQHF. Filled out from reference TRBV18 and TRBJ1-5, the complete variable domain reads NAGVMQNPRHLVRRRGQEARLRCSPMKGHSHVYWYRQLPEEGLKFMVYLQKENIIDESGMPKERFSAEFPKEGPSILRIQQVVRGDSAAYFCASSPGQGIDQPQHFGDGTRLSIL.

This chain links TRBV21-1 with TRBJ1-2. TRBV21-1 is noted as a pseudogene. The CDR3 has 15 amino acids. CDR3 loop: CASSKGAGYGYGYTF. The CDR3 coding sequence is TGTGCCAGCAGCAAGGGAGCGGGTTACGGCTATGGCTACACCTTC.

The chain links TRBV18 to TRBJ2-7, with D tentatively TRBD2 (6 bases). Per the germline V gene, CDR1 is KGHSH and CDR2 is LQKENI. CDR3 length equals 14 residues. V was shortened by 3 bases and J by 3 bases, with 12 bases between the two germline ends. The CDR3 region is CASSPGDSLYEQYF. The CDR3 DNA is TGTGCCAGCTCACCCGGGGACTCCCTCTACGAGCAGTACTTC.

The V and J genes are TRBV21-1 and TRBJ1-3. TRBV21-1 is flagged as a pseudogene. The length of the CDR3 is 19 residues. This CDR3 is CASSSKNGMARFSGNTIYF. The CDR3 DNA follows: TGTGCCAGCAGCTCTAAAAACGGGATGGCTAGATTCTCTGGAAACACCATATATTTT.